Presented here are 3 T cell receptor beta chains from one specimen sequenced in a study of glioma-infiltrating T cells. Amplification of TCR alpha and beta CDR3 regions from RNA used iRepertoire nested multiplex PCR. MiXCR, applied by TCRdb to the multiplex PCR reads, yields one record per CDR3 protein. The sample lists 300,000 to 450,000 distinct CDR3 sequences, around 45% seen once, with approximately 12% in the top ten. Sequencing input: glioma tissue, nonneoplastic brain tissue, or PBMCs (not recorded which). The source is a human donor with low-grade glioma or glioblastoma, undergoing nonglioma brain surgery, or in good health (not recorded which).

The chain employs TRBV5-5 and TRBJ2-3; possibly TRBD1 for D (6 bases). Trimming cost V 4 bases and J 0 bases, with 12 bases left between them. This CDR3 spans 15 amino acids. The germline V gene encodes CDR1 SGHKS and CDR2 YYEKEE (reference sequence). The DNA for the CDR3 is TGTGCCAGCAGCGATTCAGGGGATAGCACAGATACGCAGTATTTT. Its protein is CASSDSGDSTDTQYF.

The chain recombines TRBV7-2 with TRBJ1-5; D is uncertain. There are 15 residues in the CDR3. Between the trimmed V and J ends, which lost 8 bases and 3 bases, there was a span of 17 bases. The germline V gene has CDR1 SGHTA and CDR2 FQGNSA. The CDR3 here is CASSPIGVANQPQHF. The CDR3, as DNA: TGTGCCAGCTCACCTATCGGGGTGGCCAATCAGCCCCAGCATTTT.

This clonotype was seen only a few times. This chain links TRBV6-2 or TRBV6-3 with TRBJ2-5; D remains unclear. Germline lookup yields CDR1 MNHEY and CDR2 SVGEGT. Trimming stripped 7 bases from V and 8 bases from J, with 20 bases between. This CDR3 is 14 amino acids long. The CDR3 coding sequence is TGTGCCAGCAACGACGAGGCAGGTTCTATAACCCAGTACTTC. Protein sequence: CASNDEAGSITQYF.